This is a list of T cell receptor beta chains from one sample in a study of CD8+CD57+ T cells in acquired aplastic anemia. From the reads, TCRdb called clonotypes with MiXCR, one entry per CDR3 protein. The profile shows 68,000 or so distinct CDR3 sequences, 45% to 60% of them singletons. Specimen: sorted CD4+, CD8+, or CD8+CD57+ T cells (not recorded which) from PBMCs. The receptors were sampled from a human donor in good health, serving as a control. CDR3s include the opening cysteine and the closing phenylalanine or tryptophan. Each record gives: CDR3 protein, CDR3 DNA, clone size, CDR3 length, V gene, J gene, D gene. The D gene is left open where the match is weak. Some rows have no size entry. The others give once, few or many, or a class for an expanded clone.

CDR3 protein: CASSLGTGGIYEQYF
CDR3 DNA: TGTGCCAGCAGCTTGGGGACAGGTGGAATATATGAGCAGTACTTC
clone size: -
CDR3 length: 15
V gene: TRBV5-6
J gene: TRBJ2-7
D gene: TRBD1

CDR3 protein: CASSYGLREQDTQYF
CDR3 DNA: TGTGCCAGCAGTTATGGCTTGCGGGAGCAGGATACGCAGTATTTT
clone size: -
CDR3 length: 15
V gene: TRBV6-2/TRBV6-3
J gene: TRBJ2-3
D gene: TRBD2

CDR3 protein: CASSQNGGAGDTQYF
CDR3 DNA: TGCGCCAGCAGCCAGAACGGGGGGGCAGGAGATACGCAGTATTTT
clone size: many
CDR3 length: 15
V gene: TRBV4-1
J gene: TRBJ2-3
D gene: TRBD2

CDR3 protein: CASTRANYGYTF
CDR3 DNA: TGTGCCAGCACTAGGGCTAACTATGGCTACACCTTC
clone size: -
CDR3 length: 12
V gene: TRBV2
J gene: TRBJ1-2
D gene: -

CDR3 protein: CASALQPRVGNTIYF
CDR3 DNA: TGCGCCAGCGCCCTCCAACCGAGGGTCGGAAACACCATATATTTT
clone size: -
CDR3 length: 15
V gene: TRBV10-2
J gene: TRBJ1-3
D gene: -

CDR3 protein: CATSRAGGGSTDTQYF
CDR3 DNA: TGTGCCACCAGCAGAGCTGGGGGAGGGAGCACAGATACGCAGTATTTT
clone size: once
CDR3 length: 16
V gene: TRBV15
J gene: TRBJ2-3
D gene: TRBD2

CDR3 protein: CASSGGVAAGELFF
CDR3 DNA: TGTGCCAGCTCGGGGGGCGTGGCCGCCGGGGAGCTGTTTTTT
clone size: many
CDR3 length: 14
V gene: TRBV7-9
J gene: TRBJ2-2
D gene: -

CDR3 protein: CASSRDMGYEQYF
CDR3 DNA: TGTGCCAGCTCCCGGGACATGGGCTACGAGCAGTACTTC
clone size: -
CDR3 length: 13
V gene: TRBV7-2
J gene: TRBJ2-7
D gene: -

CDR3 protein: CASSEFRTDTQYF
CDR3 DNA: TGTGCCAGCAGTGAATTCAGGACAGATACGCAGTATTTT
clone size: medium-sized
CDR3 length: 13
V gene: TRBV25-1
J gene: TRBJ2-3
D gene: -

CDR3 protein: CATSSGDNYGYTF
CDR3 DNA: TGTGCCACCAGCTCCGGAGATAACTATGGCTACACCTTC
clone size: -
CDR3 length: 13
V gene: TRBV15
J gene: TRBJ1-2
D gene: -

CDR3 protein: CASSREHEQFF
CDR3 DNA: TGTGCCAGCAGCCGAGAGCATGAGCAGTTCTTC
clone size: -
CDR3 length: 11
V gene: TRBV14
J gene: TRBJ2-1
D gene: -

CDR3 protein: CASSLGGTHNSPLHF
CDR3 DNA: TGTGCCAGCAGTTTAGGCGGGACACATAATTCACCCCTCCACTTT
clone size: -
CDR3 length: 15
V gene: TRBV12-3/TRBV12-4
J gene: TRBJ1-6
D gene: -

CDR3 protein: CSARTSGGHSSTDTQYF
CDR3 DNA: TGCAGTGCTAGGACTAGCGGGGGCCACTCTAGCACAGATACGCAGTATTTT
clone size: -
CDR3 length: 17
V gene: TRBV20-1
J gene: TRBJ2-3
D gene: TRBD2

CDR3 protein: CASSPNPYDGYAF
CDR3 DNA: TGCGCCAGCAGCCCGAATCCATATGATGGCTACGCCTTC
clone size: -
CDR3 length: 13
V gene: TRBV5-1
J gene: TRBJ1-2
D gene: -

CDR3 protein: CASSIASGSSDTQYF
CDR3 DNA: TGTGCCAGTAGTATTGCTAGCGGGAGTTCAGATACGCAGTATTTT
clone size: -
CDR3 length: 15
V gene: TRBV19
J gene: TRBJ2-3
D gene: TRBD2

CDR3 protein: CATSSPGQTYEQYF
CDR3 DNA: TGTGCCACCAGCTCCCCGGGACAGACATACGAGCAGTACTTC
clone size: -
CDR3 length: 14
V gene: TRBV15
J gene: TRBJ2-7
D gene: TRBD1

CDR3 protein: CASSLTLSPGQEAFF
CDR3 DNA: TGTGCCAGCAGTTTAACTTTAAGTCCGGGACAGGAAGCTTTCTTT
clone size: many
CDR3 length: 15
V gene: TRBV12-3/TRBV12-4
J gene: TRBJ1-1
D gene: TRBD1

CDR3 protein: CASSLGNEQFF
CDR3 DNA: TGCGCCAGCAGTCTGGGGAATGAGCAGTTCTTC
clone size: many
CDR3 length: 11
V gene: TRBV4-1
J gene: TRBJ2-1
D gene: -

CDR3 protein: CASSEGTSSYNEQFF
CDR3 DNA: TGTGCCAGCAGTGAAGGGACTAGCTCCTACAATGAGCAGTTCTTC
clone size: many
CDR3 length: 15
V gene: TRBV6-1
J gene: TRBJ2-1
D gene: TRBD2

CDR3 protein: CASSLGSTNYGYTF
CDR3 DNA: TGTGCCAGCAGCTTAGGGTCCACGAACTATGGCTACACCTTC
clone size: -
CDR3 length: 14
V gene: TRBV7-8
J gene: TRBJ1-2
D gene: -

CDR3 protein: CASSDRDRGHEQYF
CDR3 DNA: TGTGCCAGCAGTGACAGGGACAGGGGCCACGAGCAGTACTTC
clone size: -
CDR3 length: 14
V gene: TRBV2
J gene: TRBJ2-7
D gene: TRBD1

CDR3 protein: CASRPEGQSTDTRYF
CDR3 DNA: TGTGCCAGCAGGCCCGAAGGACAGTCTACAGATACGCGGTATTTT
clone size: -
CDR3 length: 15
V gene: TRBV12-3/TRBV12-4
J gene: TRBJ2-3
D gene: -

CDR3 protein: CASSPLNTEAFF
CDR3 DNA: TGTGCCAGCAGTCCACTAAACACTGAAGCTTTCTTT
clone size: many
CDR3 length: 12
V gene: TRBV12-3/TRBV12-4
J gene: TRBJ1-1
D gene: -

CDR3 protein: CATSPSDRLGSYNEQFF
CDR3 DNA: TGTGCCACCAGTCCAAGCGACAGGCTAGGCTCCTACAATGAGCAGTTCTTC
clone size: many
CDR3 length: 17
V gene: TRBV24-1
J gene: TRBJ2-1
D gene: -

CDR3 protein: CASSSEPWSTDTQYF
CDR3 DNA: TGTGCCAGCAGCTCAGAACCCTGGAGCACAGATACGCAGTATTTT
clone size: -
CDR3 length: 15
V gene: TRBV7-6
J gene: TRBJ2-3
D gene: -

CDR3 protein: CASKVSSGISEQYF
CDR3 DNA: TGTGCCAGTAAGGTTTCTAGCGGGATAAGCGAGCAGTACTTC
clone size: many
CDR3 length: 14
V gene: TRBV6-1
J gene: TRBJ2-7
D gene: TRBD2

CDR3 protein: CATSRDVGMKVGYTF
CDR3 DNA: TGTGCCACCAGCAGAGATGTGGGCATGAAAGTTGGCTACACCTTC
clone size: few
CDR3 length: 15
V gene: TRBV15
J gene: TRBJ1-2
D gene: -

CDR3 protein: CASSQVSVLKAFF
CDR3 DNA: TGCGCCAGCAGCCAAGTAAGCGTATTGAAAGCTTTCTTT
clone size: many
CDR3 length: 13
V gene: TRBV4-1
J gene: TRBJ1-1
D gene: -

CDR3 protein: CSALTSGRYQETQYF
CDR3 DNA: TGCAGTGCTTTGACTAGCGGGAGGTACCAAGAGACCCAGTACTTC
clone size: -
CDR3 length: 15
V gene: TRBV20-1
J gene: TRBJ2-5
D gene: TRBD2

CDR3 protein: CASLGGSYNEQFF
CDR3 DNA: TGTGCCAGCCTAGGGGGCTCCTACAATGAGCAGTTCTTC
clone size: many
CDR3 length: 13
V gene: TRBV2
J gene: TRBJ2-1
D gene: -

CDR3 protein: CASSSDSDYGYTF
CDR3 DNA: TGTGCCAGCAGTTCGGACAGCGACTATGGCTACACCTTC
clone size: once
CDR3 length: 13
V gene: TRBV7-3
J gene: TRBJ1-2
D gene: -

CDR3 protein: CASSLGPYNSPLHF
CDR3 DNA: TGCGCCAGCAGCTTGGGCCCCTATAACTCACCCCTCCACTTT
clone size: once
CDR3 length: 14
V gene: TRBV5-1
J gene: TRBJ1-6
D gene: -

CDR3 protein: CASSLGTSGGGETQYF
CDR3 DNA: TGTGCCAGCAGCCTTGGGACTAGCGGGGGTGGGGAGACCCAGTACTTC
clone size: many
CDR3 length: 16
V gene: TRBV13
J gene: TRBJ2-5
D gene: TRBD2

CDR3 protein: CASSPLGLRYRRSYNEQFF
CDR3 DNA: TGTGCCAGCTCACCACTAGGTCTGAGGTATCGGCGCTCCTACAATGAGCAGTTCTTC
clone size: once
CDR3 length: 19
V gene: TRBV18
J gene: TRBJ2-1
D gene: -

CDR3 protein: CASGDIDSKDNSPLHF
CDR3 DNA: TGTGCCAGCGGGGACATTGACAGCAAAGATAATTCACCCCTCCACTTT
clone size: -
CDR3 length: 16
V gene: TRBV25-1
J gene: TRBJ1-6
D gene: -

CDR3 protein: CATSRDGHGYGYTF
CDR3 DNA: TGTGCCACCAGCAGAGATGGGCATGGCTATGGCTACACCTTC
clone size: -
CDR3 length: 14
V gene: TRBV15
J gene: TRBJ1-2
D gene: -

CDR3 protein: CAITDGDYFMGYTF
CDR3 DNA: TGTGCCATCACGGACGGGGACTACTTTATGGGCTACACCTTC
clone size: -
CDR3 length: 14
V gene: TRBV10-3
J gene: TRBJ1-2
D gene: -

CDR3 protein: CASSQDGGQAFF
CDR3 DNA: TGCGCCAGCAGCCAAGATGGGGGACAAGCTTTCTTT
clone size: many
CDR3 length: 12
V gene: TRBV4-1
J gene: TRBJ1-1
D gene: -

CDR3 protein: CASSSGYFDQPQHF
CDR3 DNA: TGTGCCAGCAGTTCAGGGTATTTCGATCAGCCCCAGCATTTT
clone size: many
CDR3 length: 14
V gene: TRBV12-3/TRBV12-4
J gene: TRBJ1-5
D gene: -

CDR3 protein: CASSIADFSYEQYF
CDR3 DNA: TGTGCCAGTAGTATTGCCGATTTCTCCTACGAGCAGTACTTC
clone size: -
CDR3 length: 14
V gene: TRBV19
J gene: TRBJ2-7
D gene: -

CDR3 protein: CASSQGGLAGKGEQFF
CDR3 DNA: TGCGCCAGCAGCCAAGGCGGACTAGCGGGGAAGGGTGAGCAGTTCTTC
clone size: many
CDR3 length: 16
V gene: TRBV4-1
J gene: TRBJ2-1
D gene: TRBD2

CDR3 protein: CASSESGGYEQYF
CDR3 DNA: TGCGCCAGCAGTGAGTCAGGGGGGTACGAGCAGTACTTC
clone size: few
CDR3 length: 13
V gene: TRBV10-2
J gene: TRBJ2-7
D gene: -

CDR3 protein: CASSRAFTAYNSPLHF
CDR3 DNA: TGTGCCAGTAGTAGGGCATTCACAGCCTATAATTCACCCCTCCACTTT
clone size: -
CDR3 length: 16
V gene: TRBV19
J gene: TRBJ1-6
D gene: -

CDR3 protein: CASHPLLRAPPYYEQYF
CDR3 DNA: TGTGCCAGCCACCCCTTACTAAGGGCGCCCCCCTACTACGAGCAGTACTTC
clone size: many
CDR3 length: 17
V gene: TRBV2
J gene: TRBJ2-7
D gene: -

CDR3 protein: CASSQLVPGELFF
CDR3 DNA: TGCGCCAGCAGCCAACTGGTTCCCGGGGAGCTGTTTTTT
clone size: many
CDR3 length: 13
V gene: TRBV4-1
J gene: TRBJ2-2
D gene: -

CDR3 protein: CATENNSPLHF
CDR3 DNA: TGTGCCACAGAGAATAATTCACCCCTCCACTTT
clone size: -
CDR3 length: 11
V gene: TRBV19
J gene: TRBJ1-6
D gene: -

CDR3 protein: CASSPRTPSSYEQYF
CDR3 DNA: TGCGCCAGCAGCCCTCGAACTCCTAGCTCCTACGAGCAGTACTTC
clone size: -
CDR3 length: 15
V gene: TRBV5-1
J gene: TRBJ2-7
D gene: -

CDR3 protein: CASSHDRGAYSPLHF
CDR3 DNA: TGCGCCAGCAGCCACGACAGGGGAGCTTATTCACCCCTCCACTTT
clone size: -
CDR3 length: 15
V gene: TRBV4-1
J gene: TRBJ1-6
D gene: TRBD1

CDR3 protein: CASSYGQAANTGELFF
CDR3 DNA: TGTGCCAGCAGCTATGGACAGGCGGCGAACACCGGGGAGCTGTTTTTT
clone size: -
CDR3 length: 16
V gene: TRBV11-1
J gene: TRBJ2-2
D gene: TRBD1

CDR3 protein: CSVGGGTEAFF
CDR3 DNA: TGCAGCGTAGGGGGGGGCACTGAAGCTTTCTTT
clone size: -
CDR3 length: 11
V gene: TRBV29-1
J gene: TRBJ1-1
D gene: -

CDR3 protein: CASSPNHRGQGEAFF
CDR3 DNA: TGCGCCAGCAGCCCCAATCACAGGGGGCAGGGTGAAGCTTTCTTT
clone size: many
CDR3 length: 15
V gene: TRBV4-1
J gene: TRBJ1-1
D gene: TRBD1

CDR3 protein: CASSSNGGANVLTF
CDR3 DNA: TGTGCCAGCAGTTCCAACGGAGGGGCCAACGTCCTGACTTTC
clone size: many
CDR3 length: 14
V gene: TRBV27
J gene: TRBJ2-6
D gene: -

CDR3 protein: CASKGGGYTF
CDR3 DNA: TGTGCCAGCAAGGGAGGAGGCTACACCTTC
clone size: -
CDR3 length: 10
V gene: TRBV9
J gene: TRBJ1-2
D gene: -

CDR3 protein: CASSLPLGELFF
CDR3 DNA: TGTGCCAGCAGCTTACCTCTCGGGGAGCTGTTTTTT
clone size: -
CDR3 length: 12
V gene: TRBV7-9
J gene: TRBJ2-2
D gene: -

CDR3 protein: CATSTATGGRYEQYF
CDR3 DNA: TGTGCCACCAGCACCGCGACAGGGGGACGCTACGAGCAGTACTTC
clone size: -
CDR3 length: 15
V gene: TRBV15
J gene: TRBJ2-7
D gene: TRBD1

CDR3 protein: CATSGAGLAGDNEQFF
CDR3 DNA: TGTGCCACCAGCGGGGCAGGACTAGCGGGGGACAATGAGCAGTTCTTC
clone size: once
CDR3 length: 16
V gene: TRBV15
J gene: TRBJ2-1
D gene: TRBD2

CDR3 protein: CAGARASPSPLHF
CDR3 DNA: TGTGCCGGGGCTAGGGCTTCCCCTTCACCCCTCCACTTT
clone size: -
CDR3 length: 13
V gene: TRBV7-9
J gene: TRBJ1-6
D gene: -